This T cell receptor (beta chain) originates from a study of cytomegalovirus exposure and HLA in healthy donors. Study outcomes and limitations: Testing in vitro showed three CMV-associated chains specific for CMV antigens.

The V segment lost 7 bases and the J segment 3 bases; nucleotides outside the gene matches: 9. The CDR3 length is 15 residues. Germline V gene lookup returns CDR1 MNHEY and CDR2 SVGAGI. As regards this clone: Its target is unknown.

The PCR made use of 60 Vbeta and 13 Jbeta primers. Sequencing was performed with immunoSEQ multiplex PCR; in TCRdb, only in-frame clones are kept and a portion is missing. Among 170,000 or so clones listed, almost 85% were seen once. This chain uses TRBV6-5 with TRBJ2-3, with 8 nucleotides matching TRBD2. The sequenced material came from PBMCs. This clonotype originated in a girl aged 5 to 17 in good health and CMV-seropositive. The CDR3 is CASTRGGSLTDTQYF. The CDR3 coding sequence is TGTGCCAGCACCCGGGGGGGGTCTCTTACAGATACGCAGTATTTT.